This T cell receptor beta chain was identified during a study of Graves' ophthalmopathy and Graves' hyperthyroidism. Study observations and caveats: Ophthalmopathy was separated from stable hyperthyroidism by a 13-signature model with over 85% sensitivity and 65% to 82% specificity. Among thyroid clonotypes expanded above 0.001 frequency, most also appeared in blood.

For this clonotype: Its matching antigen is unknown.

Diagnosis relied on clinical symptoms, serum thyroxine, TRAb, thyroid ultrasound and orbital computed tomography. Trimming stripped 3 bases from V and 8 bases from J, with 16 bases between. The CDR3 is 14 amino acids. Beta-chain TCR CDR3 regions were amplified from RNA transcripts. Scientists carried out first-round RT-PCR using HTBI primers and then a second-round multiplex PCR. TCRdb independently ran MiXCR on the multiplex PCR reads; one entry per CDR3 protein. Of about 400,000 distinct CDR3 sequences listed, 15% to 20% are singletons. The clonotype originates from a woman aged 18-35 years with Graves' ophthalmopathy. The V gene is TRBV12-3 or TRBV12-4, the J gene TRBJ1-2, with a weak D call TRBD1 (5 bases). The sample was peripheral blood. The CDR3 loop reads CASSFGTPEGGYTF. The CDR3 bases are TGTGCCAGCAGTTTTGGGACGCCCGAGGGGGGCTACACCTTC.